This T cell receptor (beta chain) was profiled in a study of regulatory T cells in long-lasting Graves disease. General observations from the study: For persistent Graves' patients, TCR diversity was lower than for newly diagnosed ones.

Building of the TCR beta libraries involved iRepertoire HTBI primers and Arm-PCR of CDR3 regions. In TCRdb, the multiplex PCR reads were re-called with MiXCR into one record per CDR3 protein. The data show roughly 400,000 distinct CDR3 sequences, approximately 16% seen once. The time point denotes: newly diagnosed GD, antithyroid drugs for less than 3 months. After RNA was extracted from PBMCs, the TCR library was made from it. A note on this clonotype: Its antigen is as yet unknown.

CDR1 LGHDT and CDR2 YNNKEL come from the germline V gene (reference sequence). There are 14 residues in the CDR3. Trimming took off 0 bases at V and 10 bases at J, with 15 bases between the two ends. These sequences were also reported in another study, on T cells in Graves' hyperthyroidism and ophthalmopathy.

The sample here was peripheral blood mononuclear cells (PBMCs), taken at new diagnosis, from a patient treated with antithyroid drugs. This receptor was taken from a woman under 30 with Graves disease. This chain uses TRBV3-1 with TRBJ1-2; perhaps TRBD1 as D (6 bases). Here the CDR3 reads CASSQDQGHWIYTF. DNA of the CDR3: TGTGCCAGCAGCCAAGACCAGGGACATTGGATCTACACCTTC.